Presented here are 31 T cell receptor beta chains from one specimen sequenced in a study of spatial heterogeneity in lung cancer. The time point: blood at routine non-recurrence follow-up after resection. No cell sorting; template was whole RNA from tumor, lung tissue or PBMC. Using its own MiXCR run on the 5' RACE reads, TCRdb lists one record per CDR3 protein. The sample includes around 110,000 distinct CDR3 sequences, 12% of them seen just once. The sample consisted of PBMCs, taken at follow-up. Source of these receptors: a male donor with early-stage non-small cell lung cancer.

The chain couples TRBV25-1 to TRBJ1-3, with unresolved D. The CDR3 contains 11 residues. Trimming stripped 3 bases from V and 3 bases from J, with 0 bases between. CDR1 and CDR2 (germline): MGHDK, SYGVNS. CDR3 DNA sequence: TGTGCCAGCAGTGATGGAAACACCATATATTTT. Translation gives CASSDGNTIYF. Supplemented by reference TRBV25-1 and TRBJ1-3, the full variable domain reads EADIYQTPRYLVIGTGKKITLECSQTMGHDKMYWYQQDPGMELHLIHYSYGVNSTEKGDLSSESTVSRIRTEHFPLTLESARPSHTSQYLCASSDGNTIYFGEGSWLTVV.

This clonotype appeared many times. This chain links TRBV20-1 with TRBJ1-5; D not resolved. The CDR3 runs 15 residues. The germline CDR1 and CDR2 sequences are DFQATT and SNEGSKA (reference sequence). V lost 5 bases and J 2 bases, leaving 16 bases between the germline ends. Here the CDR3 DNA reads TGCAGTGCTGAAGGCTATTCCCGGGGCAATCAGCCCCAGCATTTT. Translating gives CSAEGYSRGNQPQHF.

This clonotype showed up many times. This rearrangement joins TRBV10-3 to TRBJ2-2; 8 bases match TRBD1. This CDR3 comprises 15 residues. The germline CDR1 and CDR2 sequences are ENHRY and SYGVKD. Germline trimming cut 8 bases from V and 2 bases from J; bases unmatched to any gene: 7. CDR3 coding DNA: TGTGCCATCCGCGACAGGGGACTTAACACCGGGGAGCTGTTTTTT. The encoded protein is CAIRDRGLNTGELFF.

The chain has TRBV6-2 or TRBV6-3 and TRBJ1-6; no reliable D call. CDR1 MNHEY and CDR2 SVGEGT come from the germline V gene. The length of the CDR3 is 13 residues. Trimming removed 6 bases from V and 5 bases from J, with 8 bases in between. The CDR3 nucleotides read TGTGCCAGCAGCGCCGGGAATAATTCACCCCTCCACTTT. It translates to CASSAGNNSPLHF.

The genes are TRBV20-1 and TRBJ1-2; 9 positions match TRBD1. V lost 0 bases to trimming and J lost 4 bases; unmatched junction nucleotides: 6. This CDR3 spans 15 amino acids. From germline, CDR1 is DFQATT and CDR2 SNEGSKA (reference sequence). The CDR3 reads CSARDPQGAVYGYTF. CDR3 nucleotide sequence: TGCAGTGCTAGAGATCCACAGGGGGCCGTCTATGGCTACACCTTC.

This chain connects TRBV7-9 to TRBJ2-7; weak D call: TRBD2 (6 bases). The germline V gene has CDR1 SEHNR and CDR2 FQNEAQ (reference sequence). Trimming pared 2 bases from V and 7 bases from J, leaving 18 bases between. This CDR3 is built from 15 residues. The CDR3 reads CASSLTAGEGREQYF. DNA for the CDR3: TGTGCCAGCAGCTTAACGGCCGGAGAAGGGAGGGAGCAGTACTTC.

The genes are TRBV6-2 or TRBV6-3 and TRBJ2-7; D is perhaps TRBD2 (7 bases). Trimming left V 7 bases short and J 6 bases short, with 16 bases between. The germline V gene encodes CDR1 MNHEY and CDR2 SVGEGT. The length of the CDR3 is 13 residues. As DNA, the CDR3 is TGTGCCAGCAAGCGGGGACAATATTGCGAGCAGTACTTC. Protein product: CASKRGQYCEQYF.

The chain links TRBV10-3 to TRBJ2-2; 9 bases are shared with TRBD1. In germline, CDR1 is ENHRY, CDR2 SYGVKD. The trim removed 3 bases at V and 5 bases at J, leaving 7 bases unmatched. This CDR3 contains 16 residues. CDR3 nucleotides: TGTGCCATCAGTGAATCTCCGGGACAGGGTACCGGGGAGCTGTTTTTT. Its protein product is CAISESPGQGTGELFF.

This clonotype has just a few counts. The J gene is TRBJ2-3, the V gene TRBV4-2; 13 positions agree with TRBD2. Trimming cost V 4 bases and J 6 bases; bases outside gene matches: 13. Per germline, CDR1 LGHNA and CDR2 YNFKEQ. The CDR3 sequence is 18 residues long. CDR3 coding DNA: TGTGCCAGCAGCCCGGGAGGAACTAGCGGGGGGGCCAAGGATACGCAGTATTTT. This sequence encodes CASSPGGTSGGAKDTQYF.

The rearrangement joins TRBV18 to TRBJ2-3; TRBD1 or TRBD2 may be the D gene (5 bases each). The CDR3 runs 14 residues. The V end was cut by 0 bases, the J end by 4 bases, with 8 bases between. CDR1 is KGHSH, CDR2 LQKENI, per germline. The CDR3 loop is CASSPPLGADTQYF. The DNA for the CDR3 is TGTGCCAGCTCACCACCCCTGGGGGCAGATACGCAGTATTTT.

This clonotype was observed many times. The rearrangement links TRBV11-2 to TRBJ1-1, with D tentatively TRBD1 (5 bases). V was shortened by 5 bases and J by 1 base, with 14 bases between the two germline ends. Germline V CDR1 and CDR2: SGHAT, FQNNGV. This CDR3 is built from 15 residues. CDR3 DNA: TGTGCCAGCAGCCCTCTCTGGGGCAGGAACACTGAAGCTTTCTTT. Encoded protein: CASSPLWGRNTEAFF. The complete variable domain, with remaining parts taken from reference TRBV11-2 and TRBJ1-1, reads EAGVAQSPRYKIIEKRQSVAFWCNPISGHATLYWYQQILGQGPKLLIQFQNNGVVDDSQLPKDRFSAERLKGVDSTLKIQPAKLEDSAVYLCASSPLWGRNTEAFFGQGTRLTVV.

This clonotype was counted many times. The chain links TRBV5-1 to TRBJ1-2; weak D call: TRBD1 (5 bases). CDR1 is SGHRS and CDR2 is YFSETQ in the germline V gene. V shed 4 bases and J shed 8 bases, with 18 bases lying between them. This CDR3 region has 14 residues. The CDR3 protein is CASSQPSRGEGYTF. The CDR3 nucleotides read TGCGCCAGCAGCCAACCTTCGAGGGGTGAGGGCTACACCTTC.

The sample holds many counts of this clonotype. This CDR3 is CASSLMGSGTEAFF. The CDR3 DNA follows: TGTGCCAGCAGCTTAATGGGATCGGGCACTGAAGCTTTCTTT. The rearrangement joins TRBV7-2 to TRBJ1-1; D not certain. CDR1 and CDR2 from the germline V gene are SGHTA and FQGNSA. This CDR3 contains 14 residues. The ends were cut back, 2 bases at V and 4 bases at J, with 11 bases in the middle.

This clonotype was observed many times. V gene TRBV7-8 combines with J gene TRBJ2-7; no clear D gene. Germline V gene sequence: CDR1 SGHVS, CDR2 FQNEAQ. The CDR3 has 15 residues. The ends were cut back, 5 bases at V and 3 bases at J, with 17 bases in the middle. Written as DNA, the CDR3 is TGTGCCAGCAGCCAACGGACGTCCCCCAGCTACGAGCAGTACTTC. Protein sequence: CASSQRTSPSYEQYF.

The chain links TRBV4-3 to TRBJ1-2; no clear D gene. V gave up 0 bases and J gave up 4 bases, with 15 bases separating them. The CDR3 runs to 16 residues. Germline V gene lookup returns CDR1 LGHNA and CDR2 YSLEER. Here the CDR3 reads CASSQEVKVSLYGYTF. The CDR3, as DNA: TGCGCCAGCAGCCAAGAAGTTAAGGTTTCTCTCTATGGCTACACCTTC.

V gene TRBV20-1 combines with J gene TRBJ2-1; D not certain. This CDR3 is built from 14 residues. V lost 3 bases and J lost 5, with 14 bases in between. CDR1 is DFQATT and CDR2 is SNEGSKA in the germline V gene (reference sequence). CDR3 sequence (DNA): TGCAGTGCTAGCCCGATTGGACGGAACAATGAGCAGTTCTTC. Translating gives CSASPIGRNNEQFF.

The chain employs TRBV20-1 and TRBJ1-2, with unresolved D. V was cut by 0 bases and J by 4 bases, with 12 bases left in between. Germline V lookup: CDR1 DFQATT, CDR2 SNEGSKA (reference sequence). The CDR3 length is 14 residues. The DNA for the CDR3 is TGCAGTGCTAGAGATCTTACTGAGCTCTATGGCTACACCTTC. Encoded protein: CSARDLTELYGYTF.

This clonotype was found many times. This sequence joins TRBV29-1 and TRBJ1-1; unclear D gene. The germline CDR1 and CDR2 sequences are SQVTM and ANQGSEA. This CDR3 has 13 residues. Trimming shortened V by 7 bases and J by 3 bases, and 15 bases separated the two germline ends. CDR3 sequence (DNA): TGCAGCGCCTCGTCCCTTCGGGACACTGAAGCTTTCTTT. It translates to CSASSLRDTEAFF.

This clonotype was seen a handful of times. The chain carries TRBV6-5 and TRBJ1-2, with 9 nucleotides matching TRBD1. This CDR3 is 15 amino acids long. Germline V gene lookup returns CDR1 MNHEY and CDR2 SVGAGI. With 0 bases clipped from V and 4 bases from J, the junction kept 3 bases outside the gene matches. The CDR3: CASSYSTGQGYGYTF. The CDR3 bases are TGTGCCAGCAGTTACTCAACGGGACAGGGCTATGGCTACACCTTC.

This clonotype came up many times. J is TRBJ2-2 and V is TRBV7-2, with D uncertain. V lost 6 bases and J 4 bases, leaving 12 bases between the germline ends. This CDR3 spans 14 amino acids. Germline CDR1 and CDR2: SGHTA and FQGNSA. The CDR3 region has the DNA TGTGCCAGCAGATTACTTTTACGCACCGGGGAGCTGTTTTTT. Its protein product is CASRLLLRTGELFF. Full variable domain (remainder filled in from reference TRBV7-2 and TRBJ2-2): GAGVSQSPSNKVTEKGKDVELRCDPISGHTALYWYRQSLGQGLEFLIYFQGNSAPDKSGLPSDRFSAERTGGSVSTLTIQRTQQEDSAVYLCASRLLLRTGELFFGEGSRLTVL.

This clonotype has ten or more counts. The chain employs TRBV2 and TRBJ1-1; weak D call: TRBD1 (5 bases). Trimming shortened V by 2 bases and J by 1 base, and 8 bases separated the two germline ends. The CDR3 covers 14 residues. Germline CDR1 is SNHLY and CDR2 is FYNNEI. Written as DNA, the CDR3 is TGTGCCAGCAGTGAACAGGGTACGAACACTGAAGCTTTCTTT. It specifies CASSEQGTNTEAFF.

The chain couples TRBV27 to TRBJ1-1; a weak D match, TRBD1 (5 bases). V was cut by 2 bases and J by 5 bases, with 12 bases left in between. The CDR3 consists of 14 residues. Germline CDR1 and CDR2: MNHEY and SMNVEV (reference sequence). CDR3 in amino acids: CASSLTDRGTEAFF. CDR3 DNA: TGTGCCAGCAGTTTAACGGACCGGGGGACTGAAGCTTTCTTT.

The genes are TRBV6-5 and TRBJ2-3; 7 bases are shared with TRBD2. Germline V gene lookup returns CDR1 MNHEY and CDR2 SVGAGI. Trimming removed 2 bases from V and 1 base from J; junction bases left unmatched: 0. There are 14 residues in the CDR3. This chain's CDR3 is CASSYGLGTDTQYF. The CDR3, as DNA: TGTGCCAGCAGTTACGGACTAGGCACAGATACGCAGTATTTT.

The chain employs TRBV27 and TRBJ2-7; a possible D gene is TRBD1 (5 bases). V lost 6 bases and J 5 bases, leaving 14 bases between the germline ends. This CDR3 region has 13 residues. Germline V lookup: CDR1 MNHEY, CDR2 SMNVEV (reference sequence). CDR3 nucleotide sequence: TGTGCCAGCAGCCCTACTCGACAGCACGAGCAGTACTTC. Amino acids: CASSPTRQHEQYF.

V gene TRBV5-1 combines with J gene TRBJ2-6, with TRBD2 matching over 8 bases. The germline CDR1 and CDR2 sequences are SGHRS and YFSETQ. V lost 3 bases, J lost 2 bases, and 7 bases stayed unmatched. The CDR3 totals 17 residues. CDR3 residues: CASSSTSGLPGANVLTF. The CDR3 region has the DNA TGCGCCAGCAGCTCCACTAGCGGCCTACCTGGGGCCAACGTCCTGACTTTC. The variable domain in full, completed from reference TRBV5-1 and TRBJ2-6, reads KAGVTQTPRYLIKTRGQQVTLSCSPISGHRSVSWYQQTPGQGLQFLFEYFSETQRNKGNFPGRFSGRQFSNSRSEMNVSTLELGDSALYLCASSSTSGLPGANVLTFGAGSRLTVL.

This clonotype was recorded many times. The V gene is TRBV12-3 or TRBV12-4, the J gene TRBJ1-1, with D possibly being TRBD1 (6 bases). The V end lost 2 bases, the J end lost 3 bases, and 10 bases lay between the germline ends. The CDR3 consists of 14 residues. In DNA form, the CDR3 reads TGTGCCAGCAGTTTAACGACAGGCTACACTGAAGCTTTCTTT. It is translated as CASSLTTGYTEAFF.

This clonotype is classed as medium-sized. The genes are TRBV9 and TRBJ2-5, with 7 bases fitting TRBD1. This CDR3 region has 15 residues. The ends lost 3 bases at V and 4 bases at J; junction bases unmatched: 9. The V gene's germline CDR1 is SGDLS and CDR2 YYNGEE. CDR3: CASSDFRQGGETQYF. As DNA, the CDR3 is TGTGCCAGCAGCGACTTTCGACAGGGCGGAGAGACCCAGTACTTC.

The table lists this clonotype with many counts. The rearrangement joins TRBV5-1 to TRBJ2-7; TRBD1 aligns across 8 bases. The CDR3 runs to 16 residues. The J segment lost 3 bases and the V segment lost 4 bases, leaving 12 bases of the junction unmatched. The germline CDR1 and CDR2 sequences are SGHRS and YFSETQ. CDR3 amino acids: CASSPGVGTGFYEQYF. The CDR3 DNA sequence: TGCGCCAGCAGCCCGGGGGTAGGGACAGGATTCTACGAGCAGTACTTC.

The chain combines TRBV7-2 with TRBJ2-5; perhaps TRBD1 as D (5 bases). The CDR3 consists of 14 residues. Trimming took off 0 bases at V and 3 bases at J, with 8 bases between the two ends. Germline V gene sequence: CDR1 SGHTA, CDR2 FQGNSA. Here the CDR3 DNA reads TGTGCCAGCAGCTTAGCCAGGGTCAAAGAGACCCAGTACTTC. Translation: CASSLARVKETQYF.

This sequence joins TRBV5-1 and TRBJ1-4, with a weak D call TRBD1 (5 bases). V was pared by 2 bases and J by 0 bases, with 5 bases between. This CDR3 comprises 14 residues. Germline lookup yields CDR1 SGHRS and CDR2 YFSETQ. CDR3 nucleotides: TGCGCCAGCAGCTTCAGGGCAACTAATGAAAAACTGTTTTTT. Translating gives CASSFRATNEKLFF.

In its sample, this clonotype was seen a few times. V and J are TRBV6-2 or TRBV6-3 and TRBJ2-2; no clear D gene. Trimming cost V 6 bases and J 3 bases, with 14 bases left between them. Germline assignment: CDR1 MNHEY and CDR2 SVGEGT. The CDR3 contains 15 residues. The CDR3 region is CASSPADLDTGELFF. The CDR3 bases are TGTGCCAGCAGCCCCGCGGACCTGGACACCGGGGAGCTGTTTTTT.